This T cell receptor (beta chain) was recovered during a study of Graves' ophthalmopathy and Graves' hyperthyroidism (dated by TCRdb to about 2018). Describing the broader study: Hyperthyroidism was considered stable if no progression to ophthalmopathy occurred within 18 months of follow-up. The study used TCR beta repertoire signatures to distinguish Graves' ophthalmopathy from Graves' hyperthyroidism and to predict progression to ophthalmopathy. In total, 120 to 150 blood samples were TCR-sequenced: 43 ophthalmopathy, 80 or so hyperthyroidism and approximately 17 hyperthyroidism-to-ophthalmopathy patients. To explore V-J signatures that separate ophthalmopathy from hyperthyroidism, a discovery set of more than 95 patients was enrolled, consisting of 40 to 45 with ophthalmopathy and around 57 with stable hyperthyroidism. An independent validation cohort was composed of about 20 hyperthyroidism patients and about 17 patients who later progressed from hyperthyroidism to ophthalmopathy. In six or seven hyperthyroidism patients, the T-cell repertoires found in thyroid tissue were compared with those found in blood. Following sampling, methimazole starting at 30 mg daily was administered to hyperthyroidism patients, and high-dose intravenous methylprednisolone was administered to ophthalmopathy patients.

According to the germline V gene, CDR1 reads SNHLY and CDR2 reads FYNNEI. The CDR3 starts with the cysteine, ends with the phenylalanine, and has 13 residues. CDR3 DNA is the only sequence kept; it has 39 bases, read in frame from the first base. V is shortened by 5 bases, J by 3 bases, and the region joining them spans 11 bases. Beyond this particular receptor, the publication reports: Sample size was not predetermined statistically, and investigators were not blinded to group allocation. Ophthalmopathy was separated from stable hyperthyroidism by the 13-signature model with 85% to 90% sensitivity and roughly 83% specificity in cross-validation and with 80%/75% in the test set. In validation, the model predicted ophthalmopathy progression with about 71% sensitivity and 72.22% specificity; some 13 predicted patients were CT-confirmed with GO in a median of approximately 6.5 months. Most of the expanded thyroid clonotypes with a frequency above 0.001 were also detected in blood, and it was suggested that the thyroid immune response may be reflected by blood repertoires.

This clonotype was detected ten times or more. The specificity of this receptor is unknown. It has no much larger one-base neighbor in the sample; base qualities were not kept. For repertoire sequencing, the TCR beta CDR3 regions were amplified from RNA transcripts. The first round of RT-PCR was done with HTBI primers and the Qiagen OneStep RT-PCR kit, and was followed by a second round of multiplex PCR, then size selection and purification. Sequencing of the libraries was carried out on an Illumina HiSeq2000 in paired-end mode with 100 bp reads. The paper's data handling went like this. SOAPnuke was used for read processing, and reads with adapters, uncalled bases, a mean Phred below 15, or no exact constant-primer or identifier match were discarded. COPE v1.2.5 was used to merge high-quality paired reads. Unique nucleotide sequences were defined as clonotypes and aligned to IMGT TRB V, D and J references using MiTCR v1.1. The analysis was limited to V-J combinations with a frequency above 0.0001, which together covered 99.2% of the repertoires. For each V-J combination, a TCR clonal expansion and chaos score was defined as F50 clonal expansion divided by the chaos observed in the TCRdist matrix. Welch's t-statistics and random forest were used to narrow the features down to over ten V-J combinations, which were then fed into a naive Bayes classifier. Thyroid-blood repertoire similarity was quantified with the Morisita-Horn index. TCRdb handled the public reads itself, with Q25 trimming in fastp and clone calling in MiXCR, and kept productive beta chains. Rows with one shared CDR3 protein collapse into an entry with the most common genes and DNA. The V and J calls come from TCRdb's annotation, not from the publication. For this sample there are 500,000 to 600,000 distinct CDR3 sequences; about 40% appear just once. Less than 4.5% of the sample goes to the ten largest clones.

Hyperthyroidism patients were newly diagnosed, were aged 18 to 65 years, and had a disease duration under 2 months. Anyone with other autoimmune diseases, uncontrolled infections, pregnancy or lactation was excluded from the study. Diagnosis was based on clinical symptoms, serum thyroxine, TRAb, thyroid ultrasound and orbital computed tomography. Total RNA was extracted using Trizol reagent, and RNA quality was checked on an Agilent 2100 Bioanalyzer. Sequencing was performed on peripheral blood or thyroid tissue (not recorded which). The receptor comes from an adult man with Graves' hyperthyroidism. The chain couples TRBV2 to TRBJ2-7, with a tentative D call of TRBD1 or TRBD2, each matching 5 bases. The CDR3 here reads CASSKGDLYEQYF. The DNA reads TGTGCCAGCAGTAAAGGGGACCTCTACGAGCAGTACTTC.